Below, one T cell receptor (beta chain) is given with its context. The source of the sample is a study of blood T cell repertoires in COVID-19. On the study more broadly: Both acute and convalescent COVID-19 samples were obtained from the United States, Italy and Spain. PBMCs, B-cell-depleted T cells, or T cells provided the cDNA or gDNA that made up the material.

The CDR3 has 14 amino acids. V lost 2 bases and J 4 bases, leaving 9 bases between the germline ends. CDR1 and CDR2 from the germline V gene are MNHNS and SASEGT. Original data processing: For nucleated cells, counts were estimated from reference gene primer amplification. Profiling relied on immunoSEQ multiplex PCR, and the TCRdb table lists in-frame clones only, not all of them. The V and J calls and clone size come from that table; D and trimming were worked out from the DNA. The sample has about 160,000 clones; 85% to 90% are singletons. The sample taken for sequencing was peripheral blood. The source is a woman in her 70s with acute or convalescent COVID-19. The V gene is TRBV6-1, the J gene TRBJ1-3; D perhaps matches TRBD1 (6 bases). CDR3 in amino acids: CASSEQGMGNTIYF. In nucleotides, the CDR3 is TGTGCCAGCAGTGAACAGGGGATGGGAAACACCATATATTTT.